These T cell receptor beta chains were read from a single sample in a study of blood T cell repertoires in COVID-19. Libraries were prepared by immunoSEQ multiplex PCR; TCRdb keeps only in-frame clonotypes and omits some of them. The sample gives around 50,000 clones, about 82% of which show up once; 2% to 2.5% is in the top ten. Sequencing input: peripheral blood. These receptor sequences come from a woman aged 60 to 75 with acute or convalescent COVID-19. Each CDR3 is given with its conserved first and last residue. The order of the fields is clone size, D gene, J gene, V gene, CDR3 DNA, CDR3 protein. A D gene is named only where the DNA matches it firmly. Clone size is shown for a subset of rows, as once, few, many or a class of expanded clone.

few,NA,TRBJ1-4,TRBV15,TGTGCCACCAGCAGAGATAAGGGGATGAACGAAAAACTGTTTTTT,CATSRDKGMNEKLFF
NA,TRBD2,TRBJ2-1,TRBV3-1/TRBV3-2,TGTGCCAGCAGCCCTACCGGGACTAGCGGGAGAGGGATCTACAATGAGCAGTTCTTC,CASSPTGTSGRGIYNEQFF
NA,NA,TRBJ1-2,TRBV3-1/TRBV3-2,TGTGCCAGCAGCCAAGCCCAGGGCCCTAACTATGGCTACACCTTC,CASSQAQGPNYGYTF
NA,NA,TRBJ1-1,TRBV12-3/TRBV12-4,TGTGCCAGCCGATGGGGGGGGAACACTGAAGCTTTCTTT,CASRWGGNTEAFF
once,TRBD1,TRBJ2-1,TRBV7-8,TGTGCCAGCAGCTTAGACAGGGGATCCTACAATGAGCAGTTCTTC,CASSLDRGSYNEQFF
NA,NA,TRBJ1-1,TRBV18,TGTGCCAGCTCACCCCAAGGTTACAGGGCCGACACTGAAGCTTTCTTT,CASSPQGYRADTEAFF
NA,NA,TRBJ1-3,TRBV6-5,TGTGCCAGCAGTTCAAGCAGGAACTCTGGAAACACCATATATTTT,CASSSSRNSGNTIYF
NA,NA,TRBJ2-7,TRBV15,TGTGCCACCAGCAGAGGACTTACTCACGCCGAAACGGGATCTCCCTACGAGCAGTACTTC,CATSRGLTHAETGSPYEQYF
NA,TRBD2,TRBJ2-3,TRBV3-1/TRBV3-2,TGTGCCAGCAGCCGGCGAGCGGGAGACGCAAATACGCAGTATTTT,CASSRRAGDANTQYF
NA,TRBD2,TRBJ2-7,TRBV3-1/TRBV3-2,TGTGCCAGCAGCCTTAAGTATAGCGGGATCATCGGCGAGCAGTACTTC,CASSLKYSGIIGEQYF
NA,NA,TRBJ2-7,TRBV14,TGTGCCAGCAGCCAAGGTCGGGGGATCTACGAGCAGTACTTC,CASSQGRGIYEQYF
NA,NA,TRBJ1-5,TRBV18,TGTGCCAGCTCACCAGGAGGGGCTCAGCCCCAGCATTTT,CASSPGGAQPQHF
NA,TRBD2,TRBJ2-3,TRBV2,TGTGCCAGCAGTGAAGATGGCGGGGGGGTTTACACGCAGTATTTT,CASSEDGGGVYTQYF
NA,NA,TRBJ1-4,TRBV3-1/TRBV3-2,TGTGCCAGCAGCCATCGACAGGCCTTTAATGAAAAACTGTTTTTT,CASSHRQAFNEKLFF
NA,NA,TRBJ1-1,TRBV7-8,TGTGCCAGCAGCCCCTCCCAGGTCGTAGTCGCTGAAGCTTTCTTT,CASSPSQVVVAEAFF
NA,TRBD1,TRBJ1-2,TRBV11-2,TGTGCCAGCAGTCTTACAGGGGATGATGGCTACACCTTC,CASSLTGDDGYTF
NA,NA,TRBJ2-5,TRBV20-1,TGCAGTGCTAGTCATGTCGCAGGGTCCCAAGAGACCCAGTACTTC,CSASHVAGSQETQYF
NA,TRBD1,TRBJ2-1,TRBV7-6,TGTGCCAGCAGCTTCATGACCGGGACAGGGAAAATGAATGAGCAGTTCTTC,CASSFMTGTGKMNEQFF
NA,TRBD1,TRBJ1-3,TRBV5-1,TGCGCCAGCAGCTTCCAGGGGGCGGGAGGAAACACCATATATTTT,CASSFQGAGGNTIYF
NA,NA,TRBJ2-7,TRBV4-2,TGTGCCAGCAGCCAAACAACACTGACAGTCTACGAGCAGTACTTC,CASSQTTLTVYEQYF
NA,TRBD1,TRBJ1-2,TRBV29-1,TGCAGCGTTGGAGGCAGGGGGCGTGATGGCTACACCTTC,CSVGGRGRDGYTF
NA,NA,TRBJ1-2,TRBV27,TGTGCCAGCAGGCGGGACTCAGGTGGCTACACCTTC,CASRRDSGGYTF
NA,TRBD2,TRBJ2-1,TRBV28,TGTGCCAGCAGTTTATATGTAGCGGGGGGATACAATGAGCAGTTCTTC,CASSLYVAGGYNEQFF
NA,NA,TRBJ1-6,TRBV9,TGTGCCAGCGGGGCAGGGGATGGATATAATTCACCCCTCCACTTT,CASGAGDGYNSPLHF
NA,NA,TRBJ1-2,TRBV4-1,TGCGCCAGCAGCCAGGGGGACATCAATAGTTATGGCTACACCTTC,CASSQGDINSYGYTF
NA,TRBD1,TRBJ1-5,TRBV15,TGTGCCACCAGCGGGACAGGGGCAATTCAGCCCCAGCATTTT,CATSGTGAIQPQHF
NA,TRBD2,TRBJ2-1,TRBV11-3,TGTGCCAGCAGCTCTCGAAGAAACGGGAGGAATGAGCAGTTCTTC,CASSSRRNGRNEQFF
NA,TRBD1,TRBJ2-1,TRBV5-1,TGCGCCAGCAGCCCGGGACAGGGTTTCTCCTACAATGAGCAGTTCTTC,CASSPGQGFSYNEQFF